This T cell receptor (beta chain) emerged from a study of T-cell memory formation after mild COVID-19. Comment on this clonotype: The antigen remains unidentified.

General study findings and limits: What remained unconfirmed was the SARS-CoV-2 specificity of second-wave clones peaking on day 37.

TCRdb used MiXCR to reprocess the 5' RACE reads, holding one entry per CDR3 protein. The sample contains about half a million distinct CDR3 sequences, roughly 20% of which appear only once. The CDR3 is 14 residues long. Trimming shortened V by 1 base and J by 2 bases, and 10 bases separated the two germline ends. Germline loops: CDR1 SGHKS, CDR2 YYEKEE (reference sequence). The sequence was collected from an adult woman who had mild COVID-19 (a few samples of this study predate the infection). Cell type and time point are not known. The V call is TRBV5-5, the J call TRBJ2-7; the D gene is possibly TRBD1 (5 bases). Sequenced: PBMCs or a T cell subset sorted from them (not recorded which). The CDR3, as DNA: TGTGCCAGCAGCTTGTTATCAGGGACCTACGAGCAGTACTTC. This translates into CASSLLSGTYEQYF.